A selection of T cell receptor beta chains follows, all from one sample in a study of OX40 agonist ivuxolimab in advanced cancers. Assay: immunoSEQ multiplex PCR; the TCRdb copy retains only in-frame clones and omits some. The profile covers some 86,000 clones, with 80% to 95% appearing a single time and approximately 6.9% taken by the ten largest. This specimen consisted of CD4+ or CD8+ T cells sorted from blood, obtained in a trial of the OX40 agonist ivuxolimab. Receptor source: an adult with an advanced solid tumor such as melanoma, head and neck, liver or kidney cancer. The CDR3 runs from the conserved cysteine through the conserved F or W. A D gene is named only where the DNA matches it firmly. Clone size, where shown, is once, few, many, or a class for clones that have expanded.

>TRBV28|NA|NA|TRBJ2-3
CASSLGGPTDTQYF
TGTGCCAGCAGTTTGGGCGGTCCCACAGATACGCAGTATTTT
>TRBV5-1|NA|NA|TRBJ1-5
CASSLGTGTQPQHF
TGCGCCAGCAGCTTGGGTACAGGGACTCAGCCCCAGCATTTT
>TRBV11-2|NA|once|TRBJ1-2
CASSLGGAGGYTF
TGTGCCAGCAGCTTAGGGGGGGCAGGTGGCTACACCTTC
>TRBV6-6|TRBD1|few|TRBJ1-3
CASSRPQGDSGNTIYF
TGTGCCAGCAGTCGGCCTCAGGGGGACTCTGGAAACACCATATATTTT
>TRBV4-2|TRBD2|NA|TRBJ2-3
CASSQGATSGSTDTQYF
TGTGCCAGCAGCCAAGGAGCGACTAGCGGAAGCACAGATACGCAGTATTTT
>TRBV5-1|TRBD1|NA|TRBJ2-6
CASSLQGADVSGANVLTF
TGCGCCAGCAGCTTGCAGGGGGCGGATGTTTCCGGGGCCAACGTCCTGACTTTC
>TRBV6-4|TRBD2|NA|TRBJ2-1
CASSDSFSGRGNEQFF
TGTGCCAGCAGTGACTCGTTTAGCGGGAGAGGGAATGAGCAGTTCTTC
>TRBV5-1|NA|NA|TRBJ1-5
CASSPGSGVSNQPQHF
TGCGCCAGCAGCCCTGGGTCAGGGGTTAGCAATCAGCCCCAGCATTTT
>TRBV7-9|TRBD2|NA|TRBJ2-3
CASSPGTSGRASTDTQYF
TGTGCCAGCAGCCCCGGGACTAGCGGGAGGGCTAGCACAGATACGCAGTATTTT
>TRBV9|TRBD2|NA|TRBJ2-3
CASSVVAGEDTQYF
TGTGCCAGCAGCGTTGTAGCGGGAGAGGATACGCAGTATTTT
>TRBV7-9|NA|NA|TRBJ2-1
CASLGLGGNEQFF
TGTGCCAGCCTGGGACTGGGGGGCAATGAGCAGTTCTTC
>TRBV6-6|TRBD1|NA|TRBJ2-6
CASYRDRGPGANVLTF
TGTGCCTCATACCGGGACAGGGGGCCTGGGGCCAACGTCCTGACTTTC
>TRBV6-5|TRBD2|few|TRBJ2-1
CASSIAGGRNEQFF
TGTGCCAGCAGTATAGCGGGAGGTCGCAATGAGCAGTTCTTC
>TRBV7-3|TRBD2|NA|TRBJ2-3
CASSLLAGGTTDTQYF
TGTGCCAGCAGCTTACTAGCGGGAGGGACCACAGATACGCAGTATTTT
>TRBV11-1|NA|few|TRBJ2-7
CASRGPSYEQYF
TGTGCCAGCAGGGGGCCCTCCTACGAGCAGTACTTC
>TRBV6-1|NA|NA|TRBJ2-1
CASSGTGSEQFF
TGTGCCAGCAGTGGGACGGGTAGTGAGCAGTTCTTC
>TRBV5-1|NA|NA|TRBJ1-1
CASSLLGGEAFF
TGCGCCAGCAGCTTATTAGGGGGAGAAGCTTTCTTT
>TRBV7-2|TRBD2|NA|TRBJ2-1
CASSAPSGGYNEQFF
TGTGCCAGCAGCGCTCCTAGCGGAGGTTACAATGAGCAGTTCTTC
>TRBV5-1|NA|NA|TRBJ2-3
CASSLEGAGYGDTQYF
TGCGCCAGCAGCTTGGAAGGTGCGGGGTATGGAGATACGCAGTATTTT
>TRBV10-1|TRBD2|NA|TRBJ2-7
CASSEGRASGRAGYEQYF
TGCGCCAGCAGTGAGGGGAGGGCTAGCGGGAGGGCTGGCTACGAGCAGTACTTC
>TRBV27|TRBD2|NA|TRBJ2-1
CASSSGVGTSGYNEQFF
TGTGCCAGCAGTTCCGGAGTTGGGACTAGCGGTTACAATGAGCAGTTCTTC
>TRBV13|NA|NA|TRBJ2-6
CASSFRGANVLTF
TGTGCCAGCAGCTTCCGCGGGGCCAACGTCCTGACTTTC
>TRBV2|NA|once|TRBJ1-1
CASQGWNTEAFF
TGTGCCAGCCAGGGGTGGAACACTGAAGCTTTCTTT
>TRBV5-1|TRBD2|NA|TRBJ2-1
CASSLAGGGNEQFF
TGCGCCAGCAGCTTAGCGGGAGGAGGAAATGAGCAGTTCTTC
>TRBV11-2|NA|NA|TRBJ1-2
CASSPCRGDYTF
TGTGCCAGCAGCCCATGTCGGGGGGATTACACCTTC
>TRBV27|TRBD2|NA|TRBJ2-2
CASSSSGLAGGRPTGELFF
TGTGCCAGCAGTTCCTCGGGACTAGCGGGAGGCCGCCCCACCGGGGAGCTGTTTTTT
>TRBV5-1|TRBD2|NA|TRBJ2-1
CASSLGGEGPYNEQFF
TGCGCCAGCAGCTTGGGAGGGGAGGGGCCCTACAATGAGCAGTTCTTC
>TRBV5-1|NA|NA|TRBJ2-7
CASSLGYEQYF
TGTGCCAGCAGCTTGGGTTACGAGCAGTACTTC
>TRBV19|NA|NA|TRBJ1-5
CASSMEVSNQPQHF
TGTGCCAGTAGTATGGAGGTTAGCAATCAGCCCCAGCATTTT
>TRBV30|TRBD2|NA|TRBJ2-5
CAWRTSGRQTQYF
TGTGCCTGGAGGACTAGCGGGAGGCAGACCCAGTACTTC
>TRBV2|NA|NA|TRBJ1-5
CASRRYQPQHF
TGTGCCAGCAGGAGGTATCAGCCCCAGCATTTT
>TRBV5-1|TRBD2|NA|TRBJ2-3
CASSQGVASGRITDTQYF
TGCGCCAGCAGCCAGGGGGTTGCTAGCGGGAGAATCACAGATACGCAGTATTTT
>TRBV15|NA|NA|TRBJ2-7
CATSRGYEQYF
TGTGCCACCAGCAGAGGGTACGAGCAGTACTTC
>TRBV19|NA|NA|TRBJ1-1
CASSTPRGGRAEAFF
TGTGCCAGTAGTACGCCGCGGGGGGGCCGGGCTGAAGCTTTCTTT
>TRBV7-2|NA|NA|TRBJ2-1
CASSFLVNEQFF
TGTGCCAGCAGCTTTCTAGTCAATGAGCAGTTCTTC
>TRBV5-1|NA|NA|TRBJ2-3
CASSRRAFDTQYF
TGCGCCAGCAGCAGACGGGCCTTCGATACGCAGTATTTT
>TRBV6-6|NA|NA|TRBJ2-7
CASTRSEGSEQYF
TGTGCCAGCACCCGCAGCGAAGGCTCCGAGCAGTACTTC
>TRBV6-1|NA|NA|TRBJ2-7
CASNLPGRREQYF
TGTGCCAGCAATTTGCCAGGGAGGCGCGAGCAGTACTTC
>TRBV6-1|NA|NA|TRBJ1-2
CASRLAGLGYTF
TGTGCCAGCAGATTGGCAGGGCTCGGCTACACCTTC
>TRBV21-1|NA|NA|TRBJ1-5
CASNSRRSEGVTNQPQHF
TGTGCCAGCAACTCCCGTAGATCCGAAGGCGTTACTAATCAGCCCCAGCATTTT
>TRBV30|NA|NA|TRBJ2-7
CATLGSSSYEQYF
TGTGCCACGCTGGGCAGTAGCTCCTACGAGCAGTACTTC
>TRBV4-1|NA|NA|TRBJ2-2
CASSQVGGTGELFF
TGCGCCAGCAGCCAGGTGGGCGGGACCGGGGAGCTGTTTTTT
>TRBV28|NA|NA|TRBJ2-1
CASSLSNEQFF
TGTGCCAGCAGTTTATCGAATGAGCAGTTCTTC
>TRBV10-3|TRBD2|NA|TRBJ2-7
CAISGLADYEQYF
TGTGCCATCAGTGGACTAGCGGACTACGAGCAGTACTTC
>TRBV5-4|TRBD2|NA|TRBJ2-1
CASSATIAGGEFF
TGTGCCAGCAGCGCCACTATAGCGGGAGGGGAGTTCTTC
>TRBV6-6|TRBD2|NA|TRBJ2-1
CASTRLAGRYNEQFF
TGTGCCAGCACTAGACTAGCGGGACGCTACAATGAGCAGTTCTTC
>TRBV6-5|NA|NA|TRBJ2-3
CASSPRIDTQYF
TGTGCCAGCAGCCCACGAATAGATACGCAGTATTTT
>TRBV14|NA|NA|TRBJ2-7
CASSVRYSYSEQYF
TGTGCCAGCAGCGTACGGTACAGCTATTCCGAGCAGTACTTC
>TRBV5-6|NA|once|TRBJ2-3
CASSFIGQNTDTQYF
TGTGCCAGCAGCTTCATCGGACAGAACACAGATACGCAGTATTTT
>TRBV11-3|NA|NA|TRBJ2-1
CASSLSDASEQFF
TGTGCCAGCAGCTTATCAGACGCGAGTGAGCAGTTCTTC
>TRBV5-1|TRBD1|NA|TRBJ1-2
CASSLAPGGSYGYTF
TGCGCCAGCAGCTTGGCTCCAGGGGGTAGCTATGGCTACACCTTC
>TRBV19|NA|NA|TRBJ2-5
CASSIQGSARETQYF
TGTGCCAGTAGTATACAGGGATCCGCAAGAGAGACCCAGTACTTC
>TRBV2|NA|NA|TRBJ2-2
CASSEMVGGELFF
TGTGCCAGCAGTGAAATGGTGGGGGGGGAGCTGTTTTTT
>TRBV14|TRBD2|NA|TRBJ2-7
CASSSRRGTRAPYEQYF
TGTGCCAGCTCGTCAAGGAGGGGGACTAGGGCACCCTACGAGCAGTACTTC
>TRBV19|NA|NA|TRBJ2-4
CASSIDLQWLAKNIQYF
TGTGCCAGTAGTATAGATCTCCAGTGGCTAGCCAAAAACATTCAGTACTTC
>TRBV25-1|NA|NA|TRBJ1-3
CASSAREEGNTIYF
TGTGCCAGCAGTGCCCGAGAGGAGGGAAACACCATATATTTT
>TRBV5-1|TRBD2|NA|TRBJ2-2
CATRDPGGPGVGELFF
TGCGCCACCCGGGACCCGGGAGGGCCAGGCGTCGGGGAGCTGTTTTTT
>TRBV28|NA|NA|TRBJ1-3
CASSLKPKSRPPRSGNTIYF
TGTGCCAGCAGTTTGAAGCCAAAAAGCAGACCCCCAAGATCTGGAAACACCATATATTTT
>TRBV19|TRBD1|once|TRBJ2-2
CASSRDRGLAGELFF
TGTGCCAGTAGTCGGGACAGGGGGTTAGCCGGGGAGCTGTTTTTT
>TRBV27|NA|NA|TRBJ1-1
CASSPTLGDTEAFF
TGTGCCAGCAGTCCAACTCTCGGGGACACTGAAGCTTTCTTT